This TCR beta chain originates from a study of human T cells and chemical hapten exposure. Study as a whole: DPC at 2% was the sensitizing agent, placed on roughly 2 cm by roughly 2 cm of upper inner arm skin. Study-wide results and caveats: Expanded TCRs produced significantly more large CDR3 similarity clusters than controls did. TCRs at a frequency above 1 in 1000 stayed unchanged with DPC sensitization.

Library preparation tagged each individual cDNA molecule with a unique molecular identifier. MiXCR was run by TCRdb on the RACE reads, yielding one entry per CDR3 protein. The sample consists of about 60,000 distinct CDR3 sequences, 11% of them appearing once. This clonotype has just a few counts. Antigen: not known. Time point defined: pre-sensitization, week 0. The treatment denotes: therapeutic diphenylcyclopropenone sensitization with weekly scalp DPC. The CDR3 totals 15 residues. CDR1 is MDHEN, CDR2 SYDVKM, per germline. Trimming removed 7 bases at V and 7 bases at J, with 17 bases between. The rearrangement uses TRBV28 and TRBJ1-6, with D possibly being TRBD1 (5 bases). The sequences come from whole blood, collected in connection with sensitization to the hapten diphenylcyclopropenone (DPC). The clonotype was recovered from a woman in her 40s with alopecia areata. Some clones in this sample may be carry-over from other donors' samples. CDR3 sequence: CASINPAGTNSPLHF. The CDR3 region has the DNA TGTGCCAGCATTAACCCGGCAGGGACCAATTCACCCCTCCACTTT.